This is a list of T cell receptor beta chains from one sample in a study of T-cell reconstitution after alpha-beta-depleted transplantation in children. TCRdb re-called the PCR reads with MiXCR, one entry per CDR3 protein. The sample contains approximately 1,000,000 distinct CDR3 sequences, 25% to 35% of which appear only once. Sequences were derived from PBMCs, mostly from graft donor cells, sampled 360 days after TCRalphabeta/CD19-depleted stem cell transplant. All receptors come from a boy under two years old who had a stem cell transplant for SCID, so the T cells may come from the graft donor. Both conserved end residues are part of each CDR3. A D gene is named only where the DNA matches it firmly. The listing skips clone size in some rows; elsewhere it reads once, few, many or a size class.

V gene	D gene	J gene	clone size	CDR3 protein	CDR3 DNA
TRBV5-1	TRBD1	TRBJ2-5	few	CASSYTGQQETQYF	TGCGCCAGCAGCTATACGGGACAGCAAGAGACCCAGTACTTC
TRBV20-1	.	TRBJ1-2	.	CSASARAGAVGGYTF	TGCAGTGCTAGTGCTAGAGCGGGGGCCGTGGGTGGCTACACCTTC
TRBV5-1	.	TRBJ2-2	.	CASSRTALTGELFF	TGCGCCAGCAGCCGCACCGCCCTCACCGGGGAGCTGTTTTTT
TRBV28	.	TRBJ2-1	.	CASSLRGTEQFF	TGTGCCAGCAGTTTACGGGGAACTGAGCAGTTCTTC
TRBV5-6	TRBD2	TRBJ2-1	.	CASSLGGGGLSNEQFF	TGTGCCAGCAGCTTGGGCGGGGGGGGTTTGTCCAATGAGCAGTTCTTC
TRBV7-2	.	TRBJ1-3	.	CASSLRGMLDTIYF	TGTGCCAGCAGCTTACGGGGGATGCTGGACACCATATATTTT
TRBV14	.	TRBJ1-2	.	CASSRDSFSGYTF	TGTGCCAGCAGCCGCGACAGTTTCTCTGGCTACACCTTC
TRBV5-1	TRBD2	TRBJ2-7	.	CASSSSPASGYEQYF	TGCGCCAGCAGCTCGTCCCCGGCTAGCGGCTACGAGCAGTACTTC
TRBV5-1	TRBD2	TRBJ2-1	.	CASSLSTGTIYNEQFF	TGCGCCAGCAGCCTGTCAACCGGGACTATATACAATGAGCAGTTCTTC
TRBV20-1	.	TRBJ2-2	.	CSATTPAGTKNTGELFF	TGCAGTGCTACAACCCCCGCCGGGACAAAGAACACCGGGGAGCTGTTTTTT
TRBV5-1	.	TRBJ1-1	.	CASSLIRKDAFF	TGCGCCAGCAGCTTAATCAGGAAGGACGCTTTCTTT
TRBV12-3/TRBV12-4	TRBD1	TRBJ1-3	few	CASSGQGPLFSGNTIYF	TGTGCCAGCAGCGGACAGGGACCCCTCTTCTCTGGAAACACCATATATTTT
TRBV3-1	.	TRBJ1-2	.	CASSQVAEDYGYTF	TGTGCCAGCAGCCAAGTGGCGGAAGACTATGGCTACACCTTC
TRBV4-2	.	TRBJ2-1	few	CASSHYQLPPDKHNEQFF	TGTGCCAGCAGCCACTACCAACTGCCTCCCGACAAACACAATGAGCAGTTCTTC
TRBV4-3	.	TRBJ2-1	.	CASSPTDGYEQFF	TGCGCCAGCAGCCCGACGGATGGGTATGAGCAGTTCTTC
TRBV2	.	TRBJ2-1	few	CASQTGGEQFF	TGTGCCAGCCAAACCGGGGGTGAGCAGTTCTTC
TRBV7-9	.	TRBJ1-1	.	CASSPRGTPNTEAFF	TGTGCCAGCAGCCCCCGGGGTACACCGAACACTGAAGCTTTCTTT
TRBV6-1	.	TRBJ2-5	few	CASSERYTTFQETQYF	TGTGCCAGCAGTGAAAGGTACACTACATTCCAAGAGACCCAGTACTTC
TRBV15	TRBD1	TRBJ1-4	once	CATSSRDRTFATNEKLFF	TGTGCCACCAGCAGCCGGGACAGGACCTTTGCAACTAATGAAAAACTGTTTTTT
TRBV5-1	TRBD1	TRBJ2-3	few	CASSSDRETDTQYF	TGCGCCAGCAGCTCGGACAGGGAGACAGATACGCAGTATTTT
TRBV5-1	TRBD1	TRBJ1-4	.	CASSLEQGRSEKLFF	TGCGCCAGCAGCTTGGAACAGGGGAGGAGTGAAAAACTGTTTTTT
TRBV7-3	TRBD2	TRBJ2-1	.	CASSPGVLAGGNEQFF	TGTGCCAGCAGCCCCGGCGTTCTAGCGGGGGGGAATGAGCAGTTCTTC
TRBV10-3	TRBD2	TRBJ2-2	many	CAISEELAGYTGELFF	TGTGCCATCAGTGAGGAACTAGCGGGGTACACCGGGGAGCTGTTTTTT
TRBV2	.	TRBJ2-5	.	CASSESPGRLQETQYF	TGTGCCAGCAGTGAATCGCCGGGCAGACTCCAAGAGACCCAGTACTTC
TRBV29-1	TRBD1	TRBJ2-7	few	CSVGQGLEQYF	TGCAGCGTCGGACAGGGTCTAGAGCAGTACTTC
TRBV20-1	.	TRBJ1-5	.	CSAKEGLNQPQHF	TGCAGTGCTAAAGAGGGTCTCAATCAGCCCCAGCATTTT
TRBV4-3	.	TRBJ2-5	few	CASSQGWLALTEETQYF	TGCGCCAGCAGCCAAGGGTGGCTAGCCCTAACAGAAGAGACCCAGTACTTC
TRBV20-1	.	TRBJ2-3	.	CSASRGVGRGDTQYF	TGCAGTGCTAGTAGGGGAGTTGGGCGCGGAGATACGCAGTATTTT
TRBV7-2	.	TRBJ1-5	few	CASSLGRASNQPQHF	TGTGCCAGCAGCCTTGGAAGGGCTAGCAATCAGCCCCAGCATTTT
TRBV4-1	.	TRBJ2-2	many	CASSQRGLWTTDTGELFF	TGCGCCAGCAGCCAGCGGGGCCTGTGGACGACCGACACCGGGGAGCTGTTTTTT
TRBV20-1	.	TRBJ1-5	.	CSASRRGRNQPQHF	TGCAGTGCTAGTAGGCGGGGGCGGAATCAGCCCCAGCATTTT
TRBV5-1	.	TRBJ1-1	few	CASSSQPMGDQNTEAFF	TGCGCCAGCAGCTCCCAACCAATGGGGGACCAGAACACTGAAGCTTTCTTT
TRBV30	.	TRBJ1-1	.	CAWRGDSMNTEAFF	TGTGCCTGGAGGGGCGACTCCATGAACACTGAAGCTTTCTTT
TRBV7-9	.	TRBJ2-1	.	CASSLVGWGYYNEQFF	TGTGCCAGCAGCTTAGTGGGTTGGGGCTACTACAATGAGCAGTTCTTC
TRBV4-1	.	TRBJ2-2	few	CASSPGPALGELFF	TGCGCCAGCAGCCCGGGTCCGGCCCTCGGGGAGCTGTTTTTT
TRBV24-1	.	TRBJ2-7	many	CATAGQSYEQYF	TGTGCCACCGCCGGGCAGTCCTACGAGCAGTACTTC
TRBV12-3/TRBV12-4	.	TRBJ2-7	.	CASSRLRDASYEQYF	TGTGCCAGCAGTCGGCTCCGGGACGCATCCTACGAGCAGTACTTC
TRBV27	.	TRBJ1-1	.	CASSLRPGSPIGAFF	TGTGCCAGCAGTTTACGCCCGGGATCCCCCATAGGAGCTTTCTTT
TRBV18	.	TRBJ1-6	few	CASSPLDSNSPLHF	TGTGCCAGCTCACCCTTGGACAGTAATTCACCCCTCCACTTT
TRBV10-3	.	TRBJ1-4	.	CAISPRVDEKLFF	TGTGCCATCAGTCCCAGGGTGGACGAAAAACTGTTTTTT
TRBV25-1	.	TRBJ1-2	.	CASSEAMGRYTF	TGTGCCAGCAGTGAAGCGATGGGGAGGTACACCTTC
TRBV24-1	TRBD2	TRBJ2-5	.	CATSGLAGGLPTQETQYF	TGTGCCACCAGTGGACTAGCGGGGGGCCTGCCTACCCAAGAGACCCAGTACTTC
TRBV4-1	.	TRBJ2-7	.	CASSQELYSYEQYF	TGCGCCAGCAGCCAAGAACTCTACTCCTACGAGCAGTACTTC
TRBV10-2	TRBD1	TRBJ2-3	few	CASSSGQVGPDTQYF	TGCGCCAGCAGCTCGGGACAGGTTGGACCAGATACGCAGTATTTT
TRBV6-6	.	TRBJ2-7	.	CASSYSMGGEQYF	TGTGCCAGCAGTTACTCGATGGGGGGCGAGCAGTACTTC
TRBV10-3	TRBD1	TRBJ2-2	.	CAISGDRPTGELFF	TGTGCCATCAGTGGGGACAGGCCAACCGGGGAGCTGTTTTTT
TRBV5-1	.	TRBJ2-3	few	CASTGGGATDTQYF	TGCGCCAGCACTGGAGGGGGGGCTACAGATACGCAGTATTTT
TRBV2	.	TRBJ2-7	.	CASSVDTGEQYF	TGTGCCAGCAGCGTCGACACCGGCGAGCAGTACTTC
TRBV6-4	.	TRBJ2-2	few	CASSILVGSGELFF	TGTGCCAGCAGTATCCTAGTTGGGTCCGGGGAGCTGTTTTTT
TRBV12-3/TRBV12-4	TRBD2	TRBJ2-2	.	CASSPPGLAGGTTGELFF	TGTGCCAGCAGTCCCCCGGGACTAGCGGGGGGGACCACCGGGGAGCTGTTTTTT
TRBV9	TRBD2	TRBJ2-3	few	CASSGVAGAANTDTQYF	TGTGCCAGCAGCGGCGTAGCGGGGGCAGCCAACACAGATACGCAGTATTTT
TRBV12-3/TRBV12-4	.	TRBJ1-1	few	CASRPIGQSKGGAFF	TGTGCCAGCAGACCGATAGGACAGTCAAAAGGGGGAGCTTTCTTT
TRBV21-1	.	TRBJ1-1	.	CASSKGRGRRTEAFF	TGTGCCAGCAGCAAAGGGAGGGGTCGGAGGACTGAAGCTTTCTTT
TRBV10-2	TRBD2	TRBJ2-1	.	CASSEGYSGVNEQFF	TGCGCCAGCAGTGAGGGGTATAGCGGGGTTAATGAGCAGTTCTTC
TRBV6-2/TRBV6-3	.	TRBJ2-1	.	CASSSRAGVNEQFF	TGTGCCAGCAGTTCCCGGGCCGGAGTGAATGAGCAGTTCTTC
TRBV6-2/TRBV6-3	.	TRBJ1-5	.	CASSYSKTTRQPQHF	TGTGCCAGCAGTTACTCGAAGACAACGAGACAGCCCCAGCATTTT
TRBV10-3	.	TRBJ2-3	few	CAIRGGHRADTQYF	TGTGCCATCAGGGGCGGACATCGGGCAGATACGCAGTATTTT
TRBV5-6	.	TRBJ2-1	many	CASSSGGVSYNEQFF	TGTGCCAGCAGCTCTGGCGGGGTATCCTACAATGAGCAGTTCTTC
TRBV12-3/TRBV12-4	.	TRBJ1-2	few	CASSPDLPYGYTF	TGTGCCAGCAGCCCGGATCTGCCCTATGGCTACACCTTC
TRBV5-1	.	TRBJ1-2	.	CASSWGRTGPGYGYTF	TGCGCCAGCAGCTGGGGACGGACTGGCCCAGGCTATGGCTACACCTTC